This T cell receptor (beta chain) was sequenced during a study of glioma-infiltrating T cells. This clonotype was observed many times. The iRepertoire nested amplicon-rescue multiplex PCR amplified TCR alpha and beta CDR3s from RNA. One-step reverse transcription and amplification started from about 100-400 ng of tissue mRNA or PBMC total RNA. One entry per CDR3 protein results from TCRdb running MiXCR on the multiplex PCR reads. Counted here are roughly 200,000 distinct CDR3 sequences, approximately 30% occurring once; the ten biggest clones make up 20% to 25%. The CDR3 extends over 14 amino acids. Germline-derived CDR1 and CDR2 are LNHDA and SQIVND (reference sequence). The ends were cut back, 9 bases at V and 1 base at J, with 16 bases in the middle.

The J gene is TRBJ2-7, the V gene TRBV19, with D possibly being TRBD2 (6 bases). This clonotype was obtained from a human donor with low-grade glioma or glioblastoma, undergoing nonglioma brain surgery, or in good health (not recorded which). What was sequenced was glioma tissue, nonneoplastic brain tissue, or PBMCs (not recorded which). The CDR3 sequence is CASATMAGSYEQYF. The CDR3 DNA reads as TGTGCCAGCGCGACAATGGCGGGGTCCTACGAGCAGTACTTC.